The T cell receptor (beta chain) under discussion was sequenced for a study of blood T cell repertoires in COVID-19. About the study: The study drew acute and convalescent COVID-19 samples from the United States, Italy and Spain. PBMCs, B-cell-depleted T cells, or T cells provided the cDNA or gDNA that made up the material.

About this clone: The sample holds other DNA sequences that translate to the same CDR3.

V shed 1 base and J shed 0 bases, with 5 bases lying between them. Germline values: CDR1 SGHAT, CDR2 FQNNGV. The CDR3 covers 14 residues. Under the authors' procedure: It was from reference gene primer amplification that nucleated cell counts were estimated. TCRdb keeps only in-frame clones here, not all; method: immunoSEQ multiplex PCR. Clone size and the V and J calls come from that table; the DNA yielded D and trimming. The sample carries 6,000 to 7,000 clones, about nine tenths recorded once. Sequencing was done on a sample of peripheral blood. The gene calls are TRBV11-2 and TRBJ2-3; no definite D call. This receptor was identified in a human donor in a cohort sampled during active COVID-19. The CDR3: CASSLARSTDTQYF. DNA for the CDR3: TGTGCCAGCAGCTTAGCGCGGAGCACAGATACGCAGTATTTT.